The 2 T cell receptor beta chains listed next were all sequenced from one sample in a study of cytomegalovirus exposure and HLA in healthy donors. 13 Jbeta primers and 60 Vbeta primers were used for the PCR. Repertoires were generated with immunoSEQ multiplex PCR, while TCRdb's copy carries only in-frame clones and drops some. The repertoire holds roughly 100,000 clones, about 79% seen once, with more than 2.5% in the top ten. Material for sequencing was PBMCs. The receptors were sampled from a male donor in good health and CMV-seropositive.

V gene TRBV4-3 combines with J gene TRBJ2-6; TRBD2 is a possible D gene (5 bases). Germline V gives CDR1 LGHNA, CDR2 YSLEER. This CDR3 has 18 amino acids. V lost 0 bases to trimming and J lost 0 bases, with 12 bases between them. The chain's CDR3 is CASSQDTRRNSGANVLTF. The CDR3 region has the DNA TGCGCCAGCAGCCAAGATACAAGGAGGAACTCTGGGGCCAACGTCCTGACTTTC.

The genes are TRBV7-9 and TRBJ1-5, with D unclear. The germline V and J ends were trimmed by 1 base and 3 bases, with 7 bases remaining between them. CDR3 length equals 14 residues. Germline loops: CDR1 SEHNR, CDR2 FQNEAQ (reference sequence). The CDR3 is CASSLDGVNQPQHF. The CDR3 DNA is TGTGCCAGCAGCTTAGACGGAGTCAATCAGCCCCAGCATTTT.